Presented here are 8 T cell receptor beta chains from one specimen sequenced in a study of shared clonotypes between healthy human individuals (dated by TCRdb to 2020 to 2022). The library came from the immunoSEQ multiplex PCR assay. Drawn from immuneACCESS, this table holds only the in-frame rearrangements with V and J called that TCRdb kept. Clones are partly lost; checked studies trace under half to an unresolved V gene and leave the rest unexplained. The sample table shows roughly 1.4 million clones, and about 98.5% are seen once. The ten largest account for around 0.38% of the sample. The sequenced material came from naive CD4+ T cells sorted from blood. The cell subset or site label here, explained by the study, means: CD45RA+ positively selected. Receptors originate from a man aged 25 to 40 in good health.

V is TRBV6-5 and J is TRBJ1-1, with TRBD1 matching 7 bases. CDR3 length equals 12 residues. The V gene end was trimmed by 2 bases and the J gene end by 11 bases; junction bases not matched to a gene: 5. Germline CDR1 reads MNHEY; CDR2 reads SVGAGI. This CDR3 is CASSYPGQKAFF. Here the CDR3 DNA reads TGTGCCAGCAGTTACCCGGGACAGAAGGCTTTCTTT.

The J gene is TRBJ2-7, the V gene TRBV10-3; TRBD2 matches at 8 bases. The V gene's germline CDR1 is ENHRY and CDR2 SYGVKD. V lost 10 bases to trimming and J lost 3 bases; unmatched junction nucleotides: 8. CDR3 length equals 13 residues. The CDR3 loop reads CATVGRGDYEQYF. CDR3 nucleotide sequence: TGTGCCACCGTTGGGCGGGGGGACTACGAGCAGTACTTC.

The gene calls are TRBV11-2 and TRBJ1-4; possible D gene TRBD1, 6 bases. The germline gives CDR1 SGHAT, CDR2 FQNNGV. V lost 3 bases and J lost 7, with 15 bases in between. The CDR3 runs 15 residues. The CDR3 reads CASSFTTGLGEKLFF. The CDR3 DNA sequence: TGTGCCAGCAGCTTCACCACAGGGTTGGGTGAAAAACTGTTTTTT.

This chain links TRBV18 with TRBJ1-4; 11 bases are a match to TRBD1. Per the germline V gene, CDR1 is KGHSH and CDR2 is LQKENI. V lost 4 bases and J lost 7; bases outside the gene matches: 5. The CDR3 totals 15 residues. CDR3 residues: CASSQRTGGFEKLFF. The CDR3, as DNA: TGTGCCAGCTCACAGAGGACAGGGGGCTTTGAAAAACTGTTTTTT.

The rearrangement links TRBV19 to TRBJ2-7, with 12 bases matching TRBD1. Germline CDR1 reads LNHDA; CDR2 reads SQIVND (reference sequence). J was trimmed by 5 bases and V by 3 bases; bases with no gene match: 5. The CDR3 consists of 15 residues. The CDR3 nucleotides read TGTGCCAGTAGTATCTCCGGGACAGGGGGCGACGAGCAGTACTTC. Encoded protein: CASSISGTGGDEQYF. Supplemented by reference TRBV19 and TRBJ2-7, the full variable domain reads DGGITQSPKYLFRKEGQNVTLSCEQNLNHDAMYWYRQDPGQGLRLIYYSQIVNDFQKGDIAEGYSVSREKKESFPLTVTSAQKNPTAFYLCASSISGTGGDEQYFGPGTRLTVT.

The CDR3 spells CASTLKWRRETYGYTF. CDR3 in DNA: TGTGCCAGCACCTTGAAATGGCGTCGGGAGACTTATGGCTACACCTTC. This rearrangement joins TRBV7-9 to TRBJ1-2; no reliable D call. Trimming shortened V by 7 bases and J by 5 bases, and 23 bases separated the two germline ends. The V gene's germline CDR1 is SEHNR and CDR2 FQNEAQ (reference sequence). This CDR3 has 16 amino acids.

The chain couples TRBV6-5 to TRBJ2-1, with 10 positions matching TRBD1. Germline lookup yields CDR1 MNHEY and CDR2 SVGAGI. The J segment lost 6 bases and the V segment lost 11 bases, leaving 7 bases of the junction unmatched. The CDR3 covers 13 residues. The CDR3 DNA is TGTGCCGTGAGGACAGGGGGAATCAATGAGCAGTTCTTC. It yields the protein CAVRTGGINEQFF.

The V and J genes are TRBV30 and TRBJ1-5; no clear D. Per germline, CDR1 GTSNPN and CDR2 SVGIG (reference sequence). Trimming removed 2 bases at V and 2 bases at J, with 13 bases between. CDR3 length: 15 amino acids. The CDR3 nucleotides read TGTGCCTGGAGTCCGAGACTCGGAGGCAATCAGCCCCAGCATTTT. Encoded protein: CAWSPRLGGNQPQHF. Based on the CDR3 plus reference TRBV30 and TRBJ1-5, the full variable domain is SQTIHQWPATLVQPVGSPLSLECTVEGTSNPNLYWYRQAAGRGLQLLFYSVGIGQISSEVPQNLSASRPQDRQFILSSKKLLLSDSGFYLCAWSPRLGGNQPQHFGDGTRLSIL.